The 9 T cell receptor beta chains presented below share a single source sample, sequenced in a study of blood T cell repertoires in COVID-19 (dated by TCRdb to between 2020 and 2021). Library preparation was by the immunoSEQ multiplex PCR assay. Imported from immuneACCESS, the table was reduced by TCRdb to in-frame sequences with V and J called. These copies leave out some clones; in studies compared against another copy, an unresolved V gene accounts for under half, and the cause of the remainder is not known. The sample data list some 120,000 clones, and under 95% of these were observed just once. The ten largest clones capture 3% to 4% of the sample. Sequencing input: peripheral blood. The receptors come from a man in his fifties with active COVID-19.

The chain links TRBV6-2 or TRBV6-3 to TRBJ2-1, with 7 nucleotides matching TRBD1. The CDR3 extends over 14 amino acids. The V gene's germline CDR1 is MNHEY and CDR2 SVGEGT. The junction had 6 bases not matched to a gene; V was cut back by 4 bases and J by 6 bases. The CDR3 region is CASSWARTGNEQFF. CDR3 nucleotides: TGTGCCAGCAGTTGGGCCCGGACAGGCAATGAGCAGTTCTTC.

V gene TRBV9 combines with J gene TRBJ1-2, with TRBD1 identical over 9 bases. Looked up from germline, CDR1 is SGDLS and CDR2 is YYNGEE. V shed 4 bases and J 5 bases; nucleotides not matched to a gene: 6. The CDR3 is 14 residues long. CDR3 in amino acids: CASSTRTGEYGYTF. The CDR3 DNA reads as TGTGCCAGCAGCACGCGGACAGGGGAATATGGCTACACCTTC.

In DNA, the CDR3 is TGTGCCGTCTGTCGAGCGGGCGGCACAGATACGCAGTATTTT. Encoded protein: CAVCRAGGTDTQYF. The chain is built from TRBV15 and TRBJ2-3; weak D call: TRBD2 (6 bases). Germline CDR1 and CDR2: LNHNV and YYDKDF (reference sequence). This CDR3 is 14 amino acids long. The V end lost 11 bases, the J end lost 1 base, and 16 bases lay between the germline ends.

The genes are TRBV7-2 and TRBJ2-1; 9 nucleotides agree with TRBD2. V lost 8 bases and J lost 10; bases outside the gene matches: 9. Germline V gene lookup returns CDR1 SGHTA and CDR2 FQGNSA. The CDR3 contains 13 residues. In DNA form, the CDR3 reads TGTGCCAGCTTAAAGGGGACTAGCCGGGAGCAGTTCTTC. Translating it yields CASLKGTSREQFF.

The rearrangement joins TRBV25-1 to TRBJ1-6; D uncertain. The CDR3 covers 15 residues. Trimming took 4 bases from V and 5 from J, leaving 12 bases between them. CDR1 MGHDK and CDR2 SYGVNS come from the germline V gene. In nucleotides, the CDR3 is TGTGCCAGCAGTGGGGGAGAGAGACATAATTCACCCCTCCACTTT. It specifies CASSGGERHNSPLHF.

This clone was detected once. This chain links TRBV10-1 with TRBJ2-5; TRBD1 is a possible D gene (6 bases). The CDR3 is 11 residues long. Per the germline V gene, CDR1 is WNHNN and CDR2 is SYGVQD (reference sequence). The germline V and J ends were trimmed by 8 bases and 7 bases, with 11 bases remaining between them. The CDR3 protein is CASGDIGTQYF. The CDR3 DNA reads as TGCGCCAGCGGGGACATCGGGACCCAGTACTTC.

V usage is TRBV27 and J usage is TRBJ2-5; 7 nucleotides align to TRBD2. Germline values: CDR1 MNHEY, CDR2 SMNVEV (reference sequence). V dropped 3 bases and J dropped 6; count of bases not matched to a gene: 10. The CDR3 runs 15 residues. The CDR3 nucleotides read TGTGCCAGCAGTTTGGGAGGGTTCGAGATAAAGACCCAGTACTTC. Its protein product is CASSLGGFEIKTQYF.

This clone was seen more than once but under ten times. V usage is TRBV9 and J usage is TRBJ1-6; 8 bases agree with TRBD1. The J segment lost 6 bases and the V segment lost 4 bases, leaving 3 bases of the junction unmatched. The CDR3 has 14 amino acids. Germline V CDR1 and CDR2: SGDLS, YYNGEE. The CDR3 loop reads CASSSTGGNSPLHF. In nucleotides, the CDR3 is TGTGCCAGCAGCTCAACAGGGGGTAATTCACCCCTCCACTTT. Variable domain in full (rest from reference TRBV9 and TRBJ1-6): DSGVTQTPKHLITATGQRVTLRCSPRSGDLSVYWYQQSLDQGLQFLIQYYNGEERAKGNILERFSAQQFPDLHSELNLSSLELGDSALYFCASSSTGGNSPLHFGNGTRLTVT.

The V and J genes are TRBV29-1 and TRBJ1-1, with no clear D. The germline CDR1 and CDR2 sequences are SQVTM and ANQGSEA. This CDR3 has 13 amino acids. The V gene lost 7 bases and the J gene lost 3 bases, with 15 bases spanning the gap. The CDR3 spells CSAQETEDTEAFF. The CDR3 nucleotides read TGCAGCGCTCAGGAAACTGAAGACACTGAAGCTTTCTTT.